Detailed here is one TCR beta chain. What it binds is unknown. This same CDR3 is encoded by further DNA sequences in the sample. This record belongs to a study of shared clonotypes between healthy human individuals. Study details: Each donor had three CD4 naive, three CD4 memory, two CD8 naive and one CD8 memory plate.

Study-wide results and limits: Some clonotypes were shared by all four sorted-subset donors, while others were not shared. The non-shared ones had lower generation probabilities than the shared ones.

The CDR3 is 13 amino acids. V shed 1 base and J shed 6 bases, with 6 bases lying between them. CDR1 is SEHNR and CDR2 is FQNEAQ in the germline V gene (reference sequence). For sorted subsets, 150 to 200 ng DNA per replicate equaled approximately 30,000 T cell genomes. Sequenced by immunoSEQ multiplex PCR; TCRdb stores in-frame clones only, minus some. The sample records over a million clones, roughly 96% being singletons. The TCR comes from a man aged 30 to 45 in good health. This chain joins TRBV7-9 and TRBJ2-2; D ambiguous. The sample taken for sequencing was naive CD4+ T cells sorted from blood. Subset noted: CD45RA+ positively selected. The CDR3 DNA reads as TGTGCCAGCAGCTTAGTTGGTGCCGGGGAGCTGTTTTTT. Translating gives CASSLVGAGELFF.